This entry lists 14 T cell receptor beta chains sequenced from one sample in a study of CD8 T cells in Susac syndrome. Reverse transcription used about 0.45 to 1 ug RNA and random hexamers. TCRdb redid the calling of the immunoSEQ multiplex PCR reads with MiXCR, one entry per CDR3 protein. This table has approximately 190,000 distinct CDR3 sequences, 90% to 96% appearing once. Sequenced sample: CD4+ T cells from PBMCs. The origin of the receptors is a human donor with Susac syndrome.

Here the CDR3 reads CASSLGGSNGGYTF. The CDR3 DNA reads as TGTGCCAGCAGTTTAGGAGGCAGCAACGGCGGCTACACCTTC. The chain carries TRBV12-3 or TRBV12-4 and TRBJ1-2; D not resolved. The CDR3 extends over 14 amino acids. The ends were cut back, 1 base at V and 8 bases at J, with 14 bases in the middle.

The rearrangement joins TRBV5-1 to TRBJ2-7, with 8 bases that match TRBD1. Losses at the gene ends were 3 bases for V and 2 bases for J; bases not matched to a gene: 4. Germline V lookup: CDR1 SGHRS, CDR2 YFSETQ. This CDR3 contains 14 residues. This CDR3 reads CASSWGQVTYEQYF. The CDR3 nucleotides are TGCGCCAGCAGCTGGGGACAGGTTACCTACGAGCAGTACTTC.

The V call is TRBV9, the J call TRBJ2-3; D gene uncertain. This CDR3 comprises 13 residues. Germline CDR1 SGDLS, CDR2 YYNGEE. The germline V and J ends were trimmed by 0 bases and 3 bases, with 5 bases remaining between them. For the CDR3, the DNA is TGTGCCAGCAGCGTAGATCCTACAGATACGCAGTATTTT. Amino acids: CASSVDPTDTQYF. Looking up the rest from reference TRBV9 and TRBJ2-3 gives the full variable domain: DSGVTQTPKHLITATGQRVTLRCSPRSGDLSVYWYQQSLDQGLQFLIQYYNGEERAKGNILERFSAQQFPDLHSELNLSSLELGDSALYFCASSVDPTDTQYFGPGTRLTVL.

J is TRBJ1-5 and V is TRBV30, with 10 bases fitting TRBD1. The CDR3 is 13 residues long. The V gene's germline CDR1 is GTSNPN and CDR2 SVGIG (reference sequence). V was clipped by 6 bases and J by 5 bases; unmatched bases: 4. In nucleotides, the CDR3 is TGTGCCTGTAAAGGGACAGGGGATCAGCCCCAGCATTTT. Protein product: CACKGTGDQPQHF.

The rearrangement uses TRBV5-6 and TRBJ1-5; 8 nucleotides line up with TRBD1. The CDR3 extends over 16 amino acids. J gave up 4 bases and V 5 bases, and 11 bases lay outside the gene matches. The germline gives CDR1 SGHDT, CDR2 YYEEEE. The CDR3 region has the DNA TGTGCCAGCAGTCTAAGGACAGGGCTTAGAAATCAGCCCCAGCATTTT. Its protein product is CASSLRTGLRNQPQHF.

For the CDR3, the DNA is TGTGCCAGCAGGGGCTCGAGAGGGGAGACCCAGTACTTC. It is translated as CASRGSRGETQYF. The rearrangement joins TRBV6-1 to TRBJ2-5; a possible D gene is TRBD2 (5 bases). Looked up from germline, CDR1 is MNHNS and CDR2 is SASEGT. The CDR3 has 13 residues. The V gene lost 6 bases and the J gene lost 5 bases, with 13 bases spanning the gap.

V is TRBV18 and J is TRBJ1-6; perhaps TRBD1 as D (5 bases). The V end lost 5 bases, the J end lost 5 bases, and 13 bases lay between the germline ends. The CDR3 loop spans 15 amino acids. CDR1 is KGHSH, CDR2 LQKENI, per germline. The CDR3: CASSAIQGNNSPLHF. Written as DNA, the CDR3 is TGTGCCAGCTCAGCTATTCAGGGAAATAATTCACCCCTCCACTTT.

This chain joins TRBV4-2 and TRBJ2-2; no definite D call. V lost 0 bases and J lost 5, with 4 bases in between. This CDR3 has 13 amino acids. Germline V gene lookup returns CDR1 LGHNA and CDR2 YNFKEQ. CDR3 coding DNA: TGTGCCAGCAGCCAAGACGGTACCGGGGAGCTGTTTTTT. As protein: CASSQDGTGELFF.

The chain joins TRBV18 to TRBJ2-3, with 8 bases matching TRBD2. This CDR3 region has 15 residues. Germline lookup yields CDR1 KGHSH and CDR2 LQKENI. With V trimmed by 3 bases and J by 2 bases, 4 bases remained unmatched. The CDR3: CASSPGGGITDTQYF. CDR3 bases: TGTGCCAGCTCACCTGGCGGGGGGATCACAGATACGCAGTATTTT. The variable domain in full, completed from reference TRBV18 and TRBJ2-3, reads NAGVMQNPRHLVRRRGQEARLRCSPMKGHSHVYWYRQLPEEGLKFMVYLQKENIIDESGMPKERFSAEFPKEGPSILRIQQVVRGDSAAYFCASSPGGGITDTQYFGPGTRLTVL.

The chain uses TRBV30 and TRBJ1-5; D ambiguous. The CDR3 covers 12 residues. Germline V lookup: CDR1 GTSNPN, CDR2 SVGIG (reference sequence). V lost 5 bases, J lost 6 bases, and 11 bases lay in between. CDR3 amino acids: CAWALAGQPQHF. The DNA of the CDR3 is TGTGCCTGGGCCCTGGCGGGTCAGCCCCAGCATTTT.

The chain employs TRBV15 and TRBJ1-6; no clear D. The CDR3 loop spans 14 amino acids. The V gene lost 0 bases and the J gene lost 13 bases, with 13 bases spanning the gap. Germline CDR1 is LNHNV and CDR2 is YYDKDF (reference sequence). CDR3 sequence reads: CATSRDLGDRPLHF. The CDR3 DNA is TGTGCCACCAGCAGAGATCTCGGAGACCGGCCCCTCCACTTT.

The chain is built from TRBV6-2 or TRBV6-3 and TRBJ1-1, with D possibly being TRBD1 (6 bases). This CDR3 is built from 17 residues. Germline CDR1 is MNHEY and CDR2 is SVGEGT. V was trimmed by 6 bases and J by 0 bases, leaving 20 bases between them. The CDR3 loop reads CASRPLSQGWMNTEAFF. CDR3 nucleotides: TGTGCCAGCAGACCACTCTCACAGGGTTGGATGAACACTGAAGCTTTCTTT.

The V call is TRBV30, the J call TRBJ1-3; the match to TRBD1 covers 8 bases. Germline-derived CDR1 and CDR2 are GTSNPN and SVGIG (reference sequence). This CDR3 spans 16 amino acids. V trimming: 2 bases; J trimming: 1 base; junction bases outside the gene matches: 7. The DNA for the CDR3 is TGTGCCTGGAGTACCGGGACAGGCAGATCTGGAAACACCATATATTTT. Protein product: CAWSTGTGRSGNTIYF.

J is TRBJ2-5 and V is TRBV11-2, with 8 bases identical to TRBD2. Germline trimming cut 5 bases from V and 1 base from J; bases unmatched to any gene: 6. CDR3 length equals 15 residues. CDR1 and CDR2 from the germline V gene are SGHAT and FQNNGV. DNA of the CDR3: TGTGCCAGCAGCAGCGGGAGTAGGCCCCAAGAGACCCAGTACTTC. It yields the protein CASSSGSRPQETQYF.